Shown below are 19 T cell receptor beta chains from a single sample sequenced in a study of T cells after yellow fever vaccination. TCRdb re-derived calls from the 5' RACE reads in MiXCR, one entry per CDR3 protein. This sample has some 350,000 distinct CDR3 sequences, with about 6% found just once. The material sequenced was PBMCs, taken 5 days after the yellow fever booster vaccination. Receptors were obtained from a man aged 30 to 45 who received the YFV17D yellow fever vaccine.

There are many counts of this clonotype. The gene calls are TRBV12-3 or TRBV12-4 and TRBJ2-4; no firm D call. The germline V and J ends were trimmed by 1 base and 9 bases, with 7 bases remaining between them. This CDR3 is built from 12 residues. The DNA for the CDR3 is TGTGCCAGCAGTTTAGATGTGGGCATTCAGTACTTC. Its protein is CASSLDVGIQYF.

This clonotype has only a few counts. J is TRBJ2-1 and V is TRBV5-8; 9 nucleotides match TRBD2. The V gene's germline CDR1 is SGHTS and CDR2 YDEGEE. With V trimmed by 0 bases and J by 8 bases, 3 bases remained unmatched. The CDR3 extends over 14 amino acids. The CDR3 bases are TGTGCCAGCAGCTTGGGACTAGCGGTGCATGAGCAGTTCTTC. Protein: CASSLGLAVHEQFF.

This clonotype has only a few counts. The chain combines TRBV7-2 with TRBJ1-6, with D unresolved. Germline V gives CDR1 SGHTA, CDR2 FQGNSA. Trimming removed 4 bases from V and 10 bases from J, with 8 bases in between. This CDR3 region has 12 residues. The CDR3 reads CASSWPGSPLHF. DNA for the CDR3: TGTGCCAGCAGCTGGCCGGGATCACCCCTCCACTTT.

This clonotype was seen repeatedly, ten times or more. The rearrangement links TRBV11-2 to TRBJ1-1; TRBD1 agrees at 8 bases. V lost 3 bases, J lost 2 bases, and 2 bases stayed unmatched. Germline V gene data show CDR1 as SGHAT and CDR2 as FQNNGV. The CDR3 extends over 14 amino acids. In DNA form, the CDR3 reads TGTGCCAGCAGCTTCGGACAGGGAAACACTGAAGCTTTCTTT. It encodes CASSFGQGNTEAFF. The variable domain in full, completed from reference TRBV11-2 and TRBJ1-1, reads EAGVAQSPRYKIIEKRQSVAFWCNPISGHATLYWYQQILGQGPKLLIQFQNNGVVDDSQLPKDRFSAERLKGVDSTLKIQPAKLEDSAVYLCASSFGQGNTEAFFGQGTRLTVV.

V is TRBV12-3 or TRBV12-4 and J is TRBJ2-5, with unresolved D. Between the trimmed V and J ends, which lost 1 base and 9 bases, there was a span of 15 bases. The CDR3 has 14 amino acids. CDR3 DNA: TGTGCCAGCAGTTTAGAAGGCTGGCGTGAGGCCCAGTACTTC. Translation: CASSLEGWREAQYF.

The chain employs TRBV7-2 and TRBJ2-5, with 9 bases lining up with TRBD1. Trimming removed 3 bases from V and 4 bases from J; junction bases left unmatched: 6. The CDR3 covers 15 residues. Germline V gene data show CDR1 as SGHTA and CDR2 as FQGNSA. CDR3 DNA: TGTGCCAGCAGCTTCCAGGCGGACAGGGGAGAGACCCAGTACTTC. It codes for CASSFQADRGETQYF.

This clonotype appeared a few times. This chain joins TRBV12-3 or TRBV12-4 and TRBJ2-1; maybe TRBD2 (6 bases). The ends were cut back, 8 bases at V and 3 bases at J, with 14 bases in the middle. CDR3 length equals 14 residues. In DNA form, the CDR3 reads TGTGCCAGCCACCGGGACTCTTACTACAATGAGCAGTTCTTC. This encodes CASHRDSYYNEQFF.

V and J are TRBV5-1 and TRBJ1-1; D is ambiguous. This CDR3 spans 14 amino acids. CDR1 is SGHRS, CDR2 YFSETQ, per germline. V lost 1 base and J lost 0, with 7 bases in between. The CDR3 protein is CASSLRSVNTEAFF. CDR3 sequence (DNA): TGCGCCAGCAGCTTGAGGTCCGTGAACACTGAAGCTTTCTTT.

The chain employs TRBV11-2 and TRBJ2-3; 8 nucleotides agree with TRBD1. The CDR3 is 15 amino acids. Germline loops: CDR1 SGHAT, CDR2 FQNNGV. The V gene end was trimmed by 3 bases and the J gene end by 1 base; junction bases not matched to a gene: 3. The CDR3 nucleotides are TGTGCCAGCAGCTTGACAGGGGTGGGCACAGATACGCAGTATTTT. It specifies CASSLTGVGTDTQYF.

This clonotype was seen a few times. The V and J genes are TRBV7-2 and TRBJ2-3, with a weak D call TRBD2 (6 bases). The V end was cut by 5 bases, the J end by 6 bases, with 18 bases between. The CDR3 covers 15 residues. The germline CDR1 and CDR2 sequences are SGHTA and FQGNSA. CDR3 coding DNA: TGTGCCAGCAGCCTTGGCGGGGCCTCCTGGGATACGCAGTATTTT. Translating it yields CASSLGGASWDTQYF.

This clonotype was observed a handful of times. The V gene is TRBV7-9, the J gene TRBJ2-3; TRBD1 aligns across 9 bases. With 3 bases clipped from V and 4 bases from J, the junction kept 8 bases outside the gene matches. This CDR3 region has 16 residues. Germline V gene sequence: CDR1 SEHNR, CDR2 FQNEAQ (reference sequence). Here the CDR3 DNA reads TGTGCCAGCAGCTTCCATTCCGGGACAGGGTCAGATACGCAGTATTTT. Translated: CASSFHSGTGSDTQYF.

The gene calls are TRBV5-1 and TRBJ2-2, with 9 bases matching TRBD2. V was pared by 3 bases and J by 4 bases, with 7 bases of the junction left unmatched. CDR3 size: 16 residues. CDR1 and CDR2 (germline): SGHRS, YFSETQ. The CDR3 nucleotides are TGCGCCAGCAGCTCCAGACTAGCGGCGAGCACCGGGGAGCTGTTTTTT. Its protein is CASSSRLAASTGELFF.

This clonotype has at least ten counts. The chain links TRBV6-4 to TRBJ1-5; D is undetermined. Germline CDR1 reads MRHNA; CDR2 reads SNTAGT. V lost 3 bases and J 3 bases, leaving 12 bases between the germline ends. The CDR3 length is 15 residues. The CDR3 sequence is CASSEGSTNNQPQHF. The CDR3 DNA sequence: TGTGCCAGCAGTGAGGGCAGTACAAACAATCAGCCCCAGCATTTT.

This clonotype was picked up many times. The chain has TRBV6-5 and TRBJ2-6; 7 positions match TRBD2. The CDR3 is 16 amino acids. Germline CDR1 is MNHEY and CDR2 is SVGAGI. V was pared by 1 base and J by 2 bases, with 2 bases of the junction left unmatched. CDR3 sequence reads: CASSYLSGAGANVLTF. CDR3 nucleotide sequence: TGTGCCAGCAGTTACTTAAGCGGGGCTGGGGCCAACGTCCTGACTTTC.

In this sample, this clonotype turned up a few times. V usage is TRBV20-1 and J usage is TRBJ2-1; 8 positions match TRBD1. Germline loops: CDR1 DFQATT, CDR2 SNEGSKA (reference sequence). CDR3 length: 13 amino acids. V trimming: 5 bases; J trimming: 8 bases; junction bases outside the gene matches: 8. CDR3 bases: TGCAGTGCTGCTTTCGACAGGGGCGATGAGCAGTTCTTC. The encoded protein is CSAAFDRGDEQFF.

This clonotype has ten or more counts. The CDR3 spells CSAAEGLAGYEQYF. The DNA of the CDR3 is TGCAGTGCAGCGGAGGGGCTAGCTGGGTACGAGCAGTACTTC. V and J are TRBV20-1 and TRBJ2-7; possibly TRBD2 for D (6 bases). This CDR3 is built from 14 residues. V shed 6 bases and J shed 4 bases, with 19 bases lying between them. Germline loops: CDR1 DFQATT, CDR2 SNEGSKA (reference sequence).

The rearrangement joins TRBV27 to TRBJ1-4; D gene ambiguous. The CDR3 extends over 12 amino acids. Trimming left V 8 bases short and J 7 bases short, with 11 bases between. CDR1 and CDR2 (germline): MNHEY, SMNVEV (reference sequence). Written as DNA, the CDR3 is TGTGCCAGCCTAGAGGGATCTGAAAAACTGTTTTTT. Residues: CASLEGSEKLFF.

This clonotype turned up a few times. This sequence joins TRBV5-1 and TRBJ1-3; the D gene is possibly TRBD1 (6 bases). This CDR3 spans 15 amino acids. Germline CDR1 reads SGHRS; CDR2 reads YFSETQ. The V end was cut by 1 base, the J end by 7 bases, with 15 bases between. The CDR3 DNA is TGCGCCAGCAGCTTGTCGGCAGGGGATGGGAACACCATATATTTT. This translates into CASSLSAGDGNTIYF.

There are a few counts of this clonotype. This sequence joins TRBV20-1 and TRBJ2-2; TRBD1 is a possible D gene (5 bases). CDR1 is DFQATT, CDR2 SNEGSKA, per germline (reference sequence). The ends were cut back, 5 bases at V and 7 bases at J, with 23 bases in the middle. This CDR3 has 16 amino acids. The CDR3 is CSAPESKARAGGELFF. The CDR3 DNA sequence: TGCAGTGCTCCCGAATCCAAGGCCAGGGCCGGCGGGGAGCTGTTTTTT.